One and the same sample provided the 22 T cell receptor beta chains below, sequenced in a study of T cells in localized non-small cell lung cancer. Data came from immunoSEQ multiplex PCR; TCRdb stores just in-frame clones and leaves some out. Of roughly 30,000 clones listed, about four fifths are singletons. Material: peripheral blood mononuclear cells, obtained before any cancer treatment. The receptors here all came from a man aged 40 to 69 with stage III lung adenocarcinoma.

The chain combines TRBV5-1 with TRBJ2-1; 8 bases are shared with TRBD2. V lost 4 bases to trimming and J lost 8 bases; unmatched junction nucleotides: 8. Per germline, CDR1 SGHRS and CDR2 YFSETQ. This CDR3 is built from 14 residues. CDR3 coding DNA: TGCGCCAGCAGCACAAGCGGGGGTAAGGATGAGCAGTTCTTC. Translated, it gives CASSTSGGKDEQFF.

This rearrangement joins TRBV11-2 to TRBJ1-5; no reliable D call. The CDR3 contains 13 residues. CDR1 is SGHAT and CDR2 is FQNNGV in the germline V gene. Trimming took off 5 bases at V and 7 bases at J, with 12 bases between the two ends. CDR3 region: CASSLIWGQPQHF. CDR3 in DNA: TGTGCCAGCAGCCTCATCTGGGGACAGCCCCAGCATTTT.

This clone was counted once. The gene calls are TRBV6-5 and TRBJ1-6, with 8 bases matching TRBD1. The CDR3 is 13 amino acids. J lost 10 bases, V lost 4 bases, and 3 bases had no gene match. CDR1 and CDR2 (germline): MNHEY, SVGAGI. CDR3 DNA: TGTGCCAGCAGTTTCAGGGGGCACTCACCCCTCCACTTT. Protein: CASSFRGHSPLHF.

The V call is TRBV7-6, the J call TRBJ1-1; D is uncertain. V dropped 1 base and J dropped 3 bases, with 9 bases sitting between them. Germline V gene data show CDR1 as SGHVS and CDR2 as FNYEAQ. This CDR3 has 14 amino acids. Here the CDR3 reads CASSLEGLDTEAFF. Written as DNA, the CDR3 is TGTGCCAGCAGCTTAGAGGGCCTCGACACTGAAGCTTTCTTT.

This chain connects TRBV10-1 to TRBJ1-2; a weak D match, TRBD1 (6 bases). The germline CDR1 and CDR2 sequences are WNHNN and SYGVQD (reference sequence). Trimming removed 0 bases at V and 7 bases at J, with 12 bases between. There are 14 residues in the CDR3. The DNA of the CDR3 is TGCGCCAGCAGTGAGTCACGGAGGGACACTGGCTACACCTTC. Its protein product is CASSESRRDTGYTF.

The V gene is TRBV19, the J gene TRBJ1-5; D is possibly TRBD1 (6 bases). The V and J ends lost 2 bases and 0 bases respectively, with 11 bases between them. This CDR3 has 16 amino acids. Germline loops: CDR1 LNHDA, CDR2 SQIVND (reference sequence). DNA for the CDR3: TGTGCCAGTAGTATAACGACAGGATTTAGCAATCAGCCCCAGCATTTT. Its translation: CASSITTGFSNQPQHF.

This chain joins TRBV7-9 and TRBJ1-2; D is unclear. The CDR3 sequence is 15 residues long. CDR1 SEHNR and CDR2 FQNEAQ come from the germline V gene (reference sequence). The ends were cut back, 3 bases at V and 0 bases at J, with 11 bases in the middle. CDR3 nucleotides: TGTGCCAGCAGCTTGGAGGGTGTCGCTAACTATGGCTACACCTTC. Encoded protein: CASSLEGVANYGYTF.

This clone has just one count. Other DNA sequences in this specimen translate into the identical CDR3. The J gene is TRBJ2-5, the V gene TRBV11-2, with a possible D match to TRBD1 (5 bases). CDR3 length equals 14 residues. With 3 bases removed from V and 3 bases from J, the gap between germline ends came to 11 bases. Germline V gene data show CDR1 as SGHAT and CDR2 as FQNNGV. The CDR3 protein is CASSLGQKKETQYF. In DNA form, the CDR3 reads TGTGCCAGCAGCTTGGGGCAGAAGAAAGAGACCCAGTACTTC.

This clone has a single count. V and J are TRBV20-1 and TRBJ1-1; no reliable D call. Per germline, CDR1 DFQATT and CDR2 SNEGSKA (reference sequence). Between the trimmed V and J ends, which lost 3 bases and 1 base, there was a span of 3 bases. There are 11 residues in the CDR3. CDR3: CSARENTEAFF. The CDR3 DNA sequence: TGCAGTGCTAGGGAGAACACTGAAGCTTTCTTT.

This chain uses TRBV6-5 with TRBJ1-6; D unclear. CDR1 and CDR2 (germline): MNHEY, SVGAGI. The CDR3 runs to 16 residues. Trimming pared 0 bases from V and 0 bases from J, leaving 6 bases between. The CDR3 DNA reads as TGTGCCAGCAGTTACTCGATTAGCTCCTATAATTCACCCCTCCACTTT. Protein: CASSYSISSYNSPLHF.

The J gene is TRBJ1-6, the V gene TRBV30, with D unresolved. V was cut by 4 bases and J by 4 bases, with 8 bases left in between. Germline CDR1 and CDR2: GTSNPN and SVGIG (reference sequence). This CDR3 contains 13 residues. The chain's CDR3 is CAWMGSYNSPLHF. The CDR3 DNA reads as TGTGCCTGGATGGGATCTTATAATTCACCCCTCCACTTT.

The rearrangement joins TRBV6-1 to TRBJ2-7; a weak D match, TRBD1 (6 bases). The CDR3 consists of 14 residues. V gave up 7 bases and J gave up 7 bases, with 20 bases separating them. Germline loops: CDR1 MNHNS, CDR2 SASEGT. The CDR3 sequence: CASILRTGLGEQYV. The DNA for the CDR3 is TGTGCCAGCATTCTTCGTACAGGGCTCGGGGAGCAGTACGTC.

J is TRBJ1-1 and V is TRBV5-1; 9 positions match TRBD1. This CDR3 spans 16 amino acids. CDR1 is SGHRS and CDR2 is YFSETQ in the germline V gene. Losses at the gene ends were 0 bases for V and 4 bases for J; bases not matched to a gene: 7. The CDR3: CASSLDLGTGRTEAFF. The CDR3 DNA follows: TGCGCCAGCAGCTTGGATCTTGGGACAGGGCGCACTGAAGCTTTCTTT. The complete variable domain, with remaining parts taken from reference TRBV5-1 and TRBJ1-1, reads KAGVTQTPRYLIKTRGQQVTLSCSPISGHRSVSWYQQTPGQGLQFLFEYFSETQRNKGNFPGRFSGRQFSNSRSEMNVSTLELGDSALYLCASSLDLGTGRTEAFFGQGTRLTVV.

The rearrangement joins TRBV29-1 to TRBJ2-7; 7 nucleotides align to TRBD2. The junction had 6 bases not matched to a gene; V was cut back by 7 bases and J by 3 bases. The germline V gene has CDR1 SQVTM and CDR2 ANQGSEA. This CDR3 is 12 amino acids long. The CDR3 is CSGGRGFYEQYF. CDR3 nucleotides: TGCAGCGGCGGGCGGGGGTTCTACGAGCAGTACTTC.

DNA for the CDR3: TGTGCCAGTAGTGTCCGGGAGCGAATAAGCACAGATACGCAGTATTTT. Residues: CASSVRERISTDTQYF. This rearrangement joins TRBV19 to TRBJ2-3; possibly TRBD2 for D (6 bases). This CDR3 spans 16 amino acids. Germline assignment: CDR1 LNHDA and CDR2 SQIVND (reference sequence). Trimming took 5 bases from V and 0 from J, leaving 15 bases between them.

The chain carries TRBV6-6 and TRBJ1-1; D may be TRBD1 (6 bases). This CDR3 spans 12 amino acids. CDR1 is MNHNY, CDR2 SVGAGI, per germline (reference sequence). V lost 5 bases and J lost 11, with 15 bases in between. This CDR3 is CASSKDSRKAFF. In DNA form, the CDR3 reads TGTGCCAGCAGTAAGGACAGTAGGAAGGCTTTCTTT.

Only one count was recorded for this clone. The chain recombines TRBV13 with TRBJ2-5; possible D gene TRBD1, 5 bases. The length of the CDR3 is 14 residues. CDR1 is PRHDT and CDR2 is FYEKMQ in the germline V gene (reference sequence). Trimming pared 0 bases from V and 0 bases from J, leaving 5 bases between. For the CDR3, the DNA is TGTGCCAGCAGCTTAGGCAGGGACCAAGAGACCCAGTACTTC. It yields the protein CASSLGRDQETQYF.

V and J are TRBV2 and TRBJ1-1; the D gene is possibly TRBD1 (5 bases). CDR3 length: 16 residues. Between the trimmed V and J ends, which lost 1 base and 4 bases, there was a span of 16 bases. Germline loops: CDR1 SNHLY, CDR2 FYNNEI. The DNA for the CDR3 is TGTGCCAGCAGTGAAGGAGACCCTCGGGGGGTCACTGAAGCTTTCTTT. This codes for CASSEGDPRGVTEAFF.

The chain carries TRBV5-6 and TRBJ2-7; D is perhaps TRBD1 (6 bases). CDR1 is SGHDT and CDR2 is YYEEEE in the germline V gene. The germline V and J ends were trimmed by 4 bases and 2 bases, with 10 bases remaining between them. This CDR3 is built from 13 residues. The CDR3 coding sequence is TGTGCCAGCAGCATCGACAGGACCTACGAGCAGTACGTC. This sequence encodes CASSIDRTYEQYV.

The V call is TRBV9, the J call TRBJ2-1; 7 nucleotides line up with TRBD1. Unmatched junction bases numbered 7, after V lost 1 base and J lost 3 bases. CDR1 SGDLS and CDR2 YYNGEE come from the germline V gene. This CDR3 region has 16 residues. CDR3 amino acids: CASSVRGWDSYNEQFF. As DNA, the CDR3 is TGTGCCAGCAGCGTAAGGGGATGGGACAGCTACAATGAGCAGTTCTTC.

In this sample, this clone turned up a few times. As DNA, the CDR3 is TGTGCCAGCAGTTTAGGGGGCCTGGGGACTGAAGCTTTCTTT. Translation gives CASSLGGLGTEAFF. V usage is TRBV27 and J usage is TRBJ1-1; the D gene is possibly TRBD1 (6 bases). CDR3 size: 14 residues. Trimming stripped 2 bases from V and 5 bases from J, with 12 bases between. The germline V gene has CDR1 MNHEY and CDR2 SMNVEV (reference sequence).

The J gene is TRBJ2-4, the V gene TRBV6-6; tentative D call: TRBD2 (6 bases). In germline, CDR1 is MNHNY, CDR2 SVGAGI (reference sequence). V was trimmed by 4 bases and J by 8 bases, leaving 21 bases between them. This CDR3 is 16 amino acids long. DNA for the CDR3: TGTGCCAGCAGTTTTCTACCGGGAGAAGGGGAATACATTCAGTACTTC. It yields the protein CASSFLPGEGEYIQYF.